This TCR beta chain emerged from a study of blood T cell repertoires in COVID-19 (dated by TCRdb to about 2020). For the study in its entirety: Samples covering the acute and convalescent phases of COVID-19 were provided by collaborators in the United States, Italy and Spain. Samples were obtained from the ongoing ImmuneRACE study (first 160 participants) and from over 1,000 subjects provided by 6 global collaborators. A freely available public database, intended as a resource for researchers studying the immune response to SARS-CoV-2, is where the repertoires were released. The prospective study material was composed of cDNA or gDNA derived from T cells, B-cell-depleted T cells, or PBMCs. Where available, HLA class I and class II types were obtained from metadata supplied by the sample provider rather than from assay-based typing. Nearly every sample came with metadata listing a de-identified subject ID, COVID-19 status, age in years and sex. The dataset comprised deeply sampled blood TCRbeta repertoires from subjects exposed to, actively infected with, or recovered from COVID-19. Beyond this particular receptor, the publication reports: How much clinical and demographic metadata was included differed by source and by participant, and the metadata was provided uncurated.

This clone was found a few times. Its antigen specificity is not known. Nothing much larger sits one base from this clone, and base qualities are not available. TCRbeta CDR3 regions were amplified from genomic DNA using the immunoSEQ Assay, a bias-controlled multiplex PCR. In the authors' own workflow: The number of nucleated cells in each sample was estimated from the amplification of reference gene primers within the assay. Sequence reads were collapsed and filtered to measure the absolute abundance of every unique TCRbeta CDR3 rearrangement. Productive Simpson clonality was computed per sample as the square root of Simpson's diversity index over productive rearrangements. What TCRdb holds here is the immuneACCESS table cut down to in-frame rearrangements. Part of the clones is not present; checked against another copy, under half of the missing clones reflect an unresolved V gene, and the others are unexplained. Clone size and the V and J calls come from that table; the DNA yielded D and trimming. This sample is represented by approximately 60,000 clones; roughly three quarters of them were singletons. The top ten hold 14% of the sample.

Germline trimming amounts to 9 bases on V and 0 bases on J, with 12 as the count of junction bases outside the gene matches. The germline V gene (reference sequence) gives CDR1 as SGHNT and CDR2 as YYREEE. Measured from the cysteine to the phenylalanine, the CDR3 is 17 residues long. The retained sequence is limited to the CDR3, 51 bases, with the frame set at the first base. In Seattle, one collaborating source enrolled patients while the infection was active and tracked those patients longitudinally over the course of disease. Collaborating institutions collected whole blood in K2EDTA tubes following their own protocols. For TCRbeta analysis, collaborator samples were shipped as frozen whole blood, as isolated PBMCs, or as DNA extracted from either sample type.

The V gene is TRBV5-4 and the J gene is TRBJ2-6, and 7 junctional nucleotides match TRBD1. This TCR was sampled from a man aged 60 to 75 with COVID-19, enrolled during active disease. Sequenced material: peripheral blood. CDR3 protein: CATPRQGAYSGANVLTF. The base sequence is TGTGCCACCCCCCGACAGGGAGCTTACTCTGGGGCCAACGTCCTGACTTTC.